The 14 T cell receptor beta chains in this list originate from one sample, sequenced in a study of technical replicates of blood from a few donors. Sequencing used immunoSEQ multiplex PCR; TCRdb keeps in-frame clones, though not all of them. The sample records 85,000 to 100,000 clones, less than 95% being singletons. Sequences were obtained from T cells isolated from PBMCs. These receptors all come from a human donor in good health.

V is TRBV10-1 and J is TRBJ2-1; TRBD2 matches at 16 bases. This CDR3 is 19 amino acids long. Trimming at V came to 0 bases and at J to 2 bases, leaving 4 bases not matched to a gene. CDR1 and CDR2 (germline): WNHNN, SYGVQD (reference sequence). The CDR3 is CASSESGLAGGVTYNEQFF. CDR3 DNA: TGCGCCAGCAGTGAGTCGGGACTAGCGGGAGGGGTAACCTACAATGAGCAGTTCTTC.

V usage is TRBV5-1 and J usage is TRBJ2-2; no clear D gene. Germline CDR1 and CDR2: SGHRS and YFSETQ. V lost 3 bases, J lost 4 bases, and 4 bases lay in between. The CDR3 extends over 12 amino acids. DNA for the CDR3: TGCGCCAGCAGCTCATTCACCGGGGAGCTGTTTTTT. Translation: CASSSFTGELFF.

The CDR3 bases are TGTGCCATCAGTGACGTCAGGGACAATCAGCCCCAGCATTTT. This gives the protein CAISDVRDNQPQHF. The chain joins TRBV10-3 to TRBJ1-5, with a weak D call TRBD1 (5 bases). The V gene's germline CDR1 is ENHRY and CDR2 SYGVKD. V was cut by 3 bases and J by 3 bases, with 9 bases left in between. This CDR3 is built from 14 residues.

The V gene is TRBV11-2, the J gene TRBJ2-5; D may be TRBD2 (6 bases). V was shortened by 1 base and J by 1 base, with 10 bases between the two germline ends. Germline-derived CDR1 and CDR2 are SGHAT and FQNNGV. This CDR3 contains 15 residues. The CDR3 DNA sequence: TGTGCCAGCAGCTTAGGGGGACTGTTCCAAGAGACCCAGTACTTC. Translation gives CASSLGGLFQETQYF.

The V and J genes are TRBV11-2 and TRBJ1-3; tentative D call: TRBD1 (5 bases). Trimming stripped 7 bases from V and 4 bases from J, with 20 bases between. Germline V gene lookup returns CDR1 SGHAT and CDR2 FQNNGV. The CDR3 covers 16 residues. The CDR3 protein is CASNSQGGGSGNTIYF. In DNA form, the CDR3 reads TGTGCCAGCAACTCACAAGGCGGGGGTTCAGGAAACACCATATATTTT.

The CDR3 region has the DNA TGTGCCAGCAGTTACGTTACAGGGGGGGCCGGGGAGCTGTTTTTT. Translated: CASSYVTGGAGELFF. The chain joins TRBV6-6 to TRBJ2-2, with a weak D call TRBD1 (8 bases). The ends were cut back, 2 bases at V and 6 bases at J, with 13 bases in the middle. The germline CDR1 and CDR2 sequences are MNHNY and SVGAGI (reference sequence). The CDR3 has 15 amino acids.

The chain joins TRBV30 to TRBJ1-1; D not certain. The CDR3 loop spans 13 amino acids. CDR1 and CDR2 (germline): GTSNPN, SVGIG (reference sequence). V lost 2 bases, J lost 2 bases, and 9 bases lay in between. The chain's CDR3 is CAWSITVNTEAFF. The CDR3 DNA reads as TGTGCCTGGAGTATAACAGTAAACACTGAAGCTTTCTTT.

The J gene is TRBJ1-3, the V gene TRBV5-1; 9 bases map to TRBD1. Germline values: CDR1 SGHRS, CDR2 YFSETQ. V shed 4 bases, J shed 0 bases, and the junction held 5 bases outside the gene matches. This CDR3 has 16 residues. CDR3 protein: CASSVWDRASGNTIYF. The CDR3 region has the DNA TGCGCCAGCAGCGTTTGGGACAGGGCCTCTGGAAACACCATATATTTT.

The rearrangement joins TRBV6-5 to TRBJ2-7; D might be TRBD2 (6 bases). The length of the CDR3 is 15 residues. The ends were cut back, 6 bases at V and 3 bases at J, with 18 bases in the middle. CDR1 MNHEY and CDR2 SVGAGI come from the germline V gene. CDR3 DNA sequence: TGTGCCAGCAGAGAAATAGCAGGGAGGATCTACGAGCAGTACTTC. This gives the protein CASREIAGRIYEQYF.

The chain joins TRBV19 to TRBJ2-6, with D possibly being TRBD2 (5 bases). With 3 bases removed from V and 4 bases from J, the gap between germline ends came to 10 bases. The V gene's germline CDR1 is LNHDA and CDR2 SQIVND (reference sequence). There are 15 residues in the CDR3. CDR3 sequence (DNA): TGTGCCAGTAGTATGAGGGCAGGAGGGGCCAACGTCCTGACTTTC. It yields the protein CASSMRAGGANVLTF.

This chain links TRBV6-1 with TRBJ2-1; D is ambiguous. V gave up 3 bases and J gave up 7 bases, with 4 bases separating them. CDR1 and CDR2 (germline): MNHNS, SASEGT. CDR3 size: 11 residues. In DNA, the CDR3 is TGTGCCAGCAGTGACAGAAATGAGCAGTTCTTC. Protein product: CASSDRNEQFF.

The rearrangement uses TRBV29-1 and TRBJ1-2, with D unclear. Germline loops: CDR1 SQVTM, CDR2 ANQGSEA. Trimming pared 2 bases from V and 2 bases from J, leaving 12 bases between. This CDR3 is built from 14 residues. CDR3 sequence reads: CSVESLRYNYGYTF. The CDR3 nucleotides are TGCAGCGTTGAATCTCTACGATACAACTATGGCTACACCTTC.

This chain joins TRBV30 and TRBJ2-1, with D possibly TRBD2 on 7 matching bases. The germline CDR1 and CDR2 sequences are GTSNPN and SVGIG (reference sequence). Trimming removed 5 bases from V and 4 bases from J, with 15 bases in between. This CDR3 is built from 14 residues. CDR3 sequence: CAWGRRGLYNEQFF. DNA for the CDR3: TGTGCCTGGGGGCGGCGGGGGCTATACAATGAGCAGTTCTTC.

This clone was picked up one time. The rearrangement links TRBV11-1 to TRBJ2-5; D not resolved. This CDR3 has 14 residues. Germline CDR1 is SGHAT and CDR2 is FQDESV (reference sequence). V lost 3 bases to trimming and J lost 5 bases, with 13 bases between them. The CDR3 nucleotides read TGTGCCAGCAGCTTTAAATCCTTCGAGGAGACCCAGTACTTC. It specifies CASSFKSFEETQYF.